This TCR beta chain was recorded in a study of blood T cell repertoires in COVID-19. Across the whole study: Specimens from acute and convalescent COVID-19 originated in the United States, Italy and Spain.

The protocol was immunoSEQ multiplex PCR, while the TCRdb copy is restricted to in-frame clones and leaves out a portion. This table has 200,000 to 300,000 clones, around 82% appearing once. This CDR3 region has 13 residues. Trimming shortened V by 0 bases and J by 7 bases, and 12 bases separated the two germline ends. The germline CDR1 and CDR2 sequences are GTSNPN and SVGIG (reference sequence). This clone was seen only a few times. Sequenced: peripheral blood. This TCR was recovered from a woman aged 70-85 years with acute or convalescent COVID-19. The chain recombines TRBV30 with TRBJ1-2, with D unresolved. CDR3 protein: CAWSVMGGLGYTF. In nucleotides, the CDR3 is TGTGCCTGGAGTGTAATGGGAGGGCTTGGCTACACCTTC.